Sequencing of this T cell receptor beta chain was carried out in a study of vaccination and CD4 T cells after COVID-19. After removal of 2 bases from V and 5 bases from J, the junction contained 2 bases not matched to a gene. CDR1 is SGHTA and CDR2 is FQGNSA in the germline V gene. The CDR3 is 13 amino acids. The treatment was: approximately 9-day PBMC culture with coronavirus spike peptide pools or control peptides (ViraFEST assay). Oncomine TCR Beta short-read sequencing was applied to DNA from cultured CD4+ T cells. It was from cultured CD4+ T cells that genomic DNA was extracted. TCRdb ran MiXCR on the PCR reads and lists one entry per CDR3 protein. Among 15,000 to 17,000 distinct CDR3 sequences listed, around 73% were seen once. Comment on this clonotype: What it recognizes is unknown.

The sequence derives from a human donor who had recovered from COVID-19. The J gene is TRBJ1-1, the V gene TRBV7-2; 7 bases fit TRBD1. The sample consisted of CD4+ T cells from blood, cultured in vitro. CDR3 DNA: TGTGCCAGCAGCTTAAGGGGGCGGACTGAAGCTTTCTTT. Protein sequence: CASSLRGRTEAFF.